This TCR beta chain was obtained from a study of early T cells in non-severe SARS-CoV-2 infection. Study-level background: It was bulk RNA from unsorted whole blood that was sequenced, and the chains were unpaired. Whole-study findings and limits: VDJdb-based matching was biased toward anti-spike CD8 responses and missed private and CD4 specificities.

The V gene end was trimmed by 5 bases and the J gene end by 2 bases; junction bases not matched to a gene: 6. The CDR3 is 15 amino acids. Per the germline V gene, CDR1 is SEHNR and CDR2 is FQNEAQ (reference sequence). About this clonotype: What it binds is not known.

Unique molecular identifiers were affixed to single, distinct cDNA molecules. TCRdb analysed the 5' RACE reads with MiXCR anew, one entry per CDR3 protein. The sample lists tens of thousands of distinct CDR3 sequences, 15% to 19% seen once, with approximately 12% in the top ten. The V and J genes are TRBV7-9 and TRBJ1-2; TRBD1 matches 9 bases. The source material was whole blood. This clonotype originated in an adult who was a healthcare worker with PCR-confirmed SARS-CoV-2 infection or an uninfected control (not recorded which). The CDR3 sequence is CASSPSGTGNYGYTF. As DNA, the CDR3 is TGTGCCAGCAGCCCGTCCGGGACAGGGAACTATGGCTACACCTTC. The full variable domain, its missing parts supplied by reference TRBV7-9 and TRBJ1-2, is DTGVSQNPRHKITKRGQNVTFRCDPISEHNRLYWYRQTLGQGPEFLTYFQNEAQLEKSRLLSDRFSAERPKGSFSTLEIQRTEQGDSAMYLCASSPSGTGNYGYTFGSGTRLTVV.